A selection of T cell receptor beta chains follows, all from one sample in a study of T cells in Graves' hyperthyroidism and ophthalmopathy. Using its own MiXCR run on the multiplex PCR reads, TCRdb lists one record per CDR3 protein. The sample lists approximately 590,000 distinct CDR3 sequences, 15% to 19% occurring once. What was sequenced was blood. These TCRs come from a woman in her twenties or thirties with Graves' hyperthyroidism. The CDR3 runs from the conserved cysteine through the conserved F or W. D genes are given only for firm matches. Not all rows give a size; the values are once, few, many and, for expanded clones, a class.

V: TRBV6-1
size: .
D: .
J: TRBJ2-1
CDR3: CASTPQDRRGNEQFF
DNA: TGTGCCAGCACCCCACAGGACAGGAGGGGCAATGAGCAGTTCTTC

V: TRBV19
size: many
D: .
J: TRBJ1-1
CDR3: CASRATGPQNTEAFF
DNA: TGTGCCAGTAGAGCAACGGGACCCCAGAACACTGAAGCTTTCTTT

V: TRBV20-1
size: many
D: .
J: TRBJ1-5
CDR3: CSAIEDSNQPQHF
DNA: TGCAGTGCTATCGAGGATAGCAATCAGCCCCAGCATTTT

V: TRBV9
size: few
D: .
J: TRBJ1-1
CDR3: CASSAPNTEAFF
DNA: TGTGCCAGCAGCGCCCCGAACACTGAAGCTTTCTTT

V: TRBV20-1
size: .
D: TRBD1
J: TRBJ1-2
CDR3: CSARDRSNYGYTF
DNA: TGCAGTGCTAGGGACAGGTCTAACTATGGCTACACCTTC

V: TRBV27
size: .
D: .
J: TRBJ1-2
CDR3: CASSLSPDSYYGYTF
DNA: TGTGCCAGCAGTTTATCCCCGGACAGTTACTATGGCTACACCTTC

V: TRBV9
size: few
D: .
J: TRBJ1-1
CDR3: CASSPRIMGNTEAFF
DNA: TGTGCCAGCAGCCCACGAATTATGGGGAACACTGAAGCTTTCTTT

V: TRBV7-3
size: .
D: .
J: TRBJ2-6
CDR3: CASSLLVGAPGANVLTF
DNA: TGTGCCAGCAGCTTACTAGTAGGGGCTCCTGGGGCCAACGTCCTGACTTTC

V: TRBV15
size: .
D: .
J: TRBJ1-2
CDR3: CATSITNARYYGYTF
DNA: TGTGCCACCAGCATTACGAACGCGCGATACTATGGCTACACCTTC

V: TRBV27
size: few
D: .
J: TRBJ2-3
CDR3: CASGTHTDTQYF
DNA: TGTGCCAGCGGGACTCACACAGATACGCAGTATTTT

V: TRBV20-1
size: many
D: TRBD1
J: TRBJ2-6
CDR3: CSARQTGYVSGANVLTF
DNA: TGCAGTGCTAGACAGACAGGGTACGTCTCTGGGGCCAACGTCCTGACTTTC

V: TRBV2
size: many
D: .
J: TRBJ2-5
CDR3: CASPVRGETQYF
DNA: TGTGCCAGCCCGGTCAGGGGAGAGACCCAGTACTTC

V: TRBV9
size: many
D: .
J: TRBJ2-1
CDR3: CASSVGLGGDQFF
DNA: TGTGCCAGCAGCGTAGGCCTTGGGGGAGATCAGTTCTTC

V: TRBV2
size: many
D: TRBD2
J: TRBJ2-1
CDR3: CASSEYLREWNEQFF
DNA: TGTGCCAGCAGTGAATATTTGCGGGAGTGGAATGAGCAGTTCTTC

V: TRBV12-3/TRBV12-4
size: .
D: .
J: TRBJ1-4
CDR3: CASSATPGGAGEKLFF
DNA: TGTGCCAGCAGTGCCACCCCGGGGGGGGCTGGTGAAAAACTGTTTTTT

V: TRBV28
size: many
D: TRBD2
J: TRBJ2-7
CDR3: CASSPTSFYEQYF
DNA: TGTGCCAGCAGCCCGACTAGCTTCTACGAGCAGTACTTC

V: TRBV12-5
size: once
D: TRBD1
J: TRBJ1-2
CDR3: CASGQGVGPGGYTF
DNA: TGTGCTAGTGGGCAGGGGGTTGGCCCTGGTGGCTACACCTTC

V: TRBV10-1
size: .
D: TRBD2
J: TRBJ2-1
CDR3: CASTSGSLDEQFF
DNA: TGCGCCAGTACTAGCGGGAGTCTGGATGAGCAGTTCTTC

V: TRBV18
size: many
D: .
J: TRBJ1-5
CDR3: CASSPTGMSNQPQHF
DNA: TGTGCCAGCTCACCAACAGGGATGAGCAATCAGCCCCAGCATTTT

V: TRBV13
size: many
D: .
J: TRBJ1-1
CDR3: CASSFGHDSEAFF
DNA: TGTGCCAGCAGCTTCGGACATGACTCTGAAGCTTTCTTT

V: TRBV30
size: many
D: TRBD1
J: TRBJ1-1
CDR3: CAWGTGDFPSTEAFF
DNA: TGTGCCTGGGGGACAGGGGATTTTCCGAGCACTGAAGCTTTCTTT

V: TRBV14
size: .
D: TRBD1
J: TRBJ1-1
CDR3: CASRADRGQSEAFF
DNA: TGTGCCAGCAGGGCAGACAGGGGGCAAAGTGAAGCTTTCTTT

V: TRBV30
size: many
D: TRBD1
J: TRBJ1-2
CDR3: CAWRSGGYYGYTF
DNA: TGTGCCTGGAGATCAGGGGGCTACTATGGCTACACCTTC

V: TRBV11-2
size: .
D: TRBD2
J: TRBJ2-2
CDR3: CASSSLAGWGATGELFF
DNA: TGTGCCAGCAGCTCCTTAGCGGGGTGGGGGGCAACCGGGGAGCTGTTTTTT

V: TRBV7-9
size: many
D: .
J: TRBJ2-5
CDR3: CASSFGGAETQYF
DNA: TGTGCCAGCAGCTTCGGGGGAGCTGAGACCCAGTACTTC

V: TRBV20-1
size: few
D: TRBD2
J: TRBJ2-2
CDR3: CSASKLAGGGTGELFF
DNA: TGCAGTGCTAGTAAACTAGCGGGAGGTGGCACCGGGGAGCTGTTTTTT

V: TRBV12-3/TRBV12-4
size: few
D: .
J: TRBJ1-5
CDR3: CASSLSGRQNQPQHF
DNA: TGTGCCAGCAGTTTATCGGGAAGACAGAATCAGCCCCAGCATTTT

V: TRBV5-1
size: .
D: .
J: TRBJ2-5
CDR3: CASSLAFSSETQYF
DNA: TGCGCCAGCAGCTTGGCCTTTAGCAGTGAGACCCAGTACTTC

V: TRBV20-1
size: few
D: TRBD1
J: TRBJ2-3
CDR3: CSARVVFGSLRDRGTDTQYF
DNA: TGCAGTGCTAGAGTCGTTTTCGGCTCTTTGAGGGACAGGGGCACAGATACGCAGTATTTT

V: TRBV6-6
size: .
D: TRBD1
J: TRBJ1-2
CDR3: CASSYSYRGDLYGYTF
DNA: TGTGCCAGCAGTTACTCGTACAGGGGCGATCTTTATGGCTACACCTTC

V: TRBV7-8
size: many
D: TRBD2
J: TRBJ2-7
CDR3: CASSPRRGGPYEQYF
DNA: TGTGCCAGCAGCCCACGGCGGGGAGGGCCTTACGAGCAGTACTTC

V: TRBV18
size: .
D: .
J: TRBJ1-3
CDR3: CASSPSEYSSGNTIYF
DNA: TGTGCCAGCTCACCCAGCGAGTATTCCTCTGGAAACACCATATATTTT

V: TRBV3-1
size: many
D: TRBD1
J: TRBJ1-5
CDR3: CASSPIRGLQPQHF
DNA: TGTGCCAGCAGCCCCATCAGGGGGCTTCAGCCCCAGCATTTT

V: TRBV20-1
size: many
D: .
J: TRBJ2-1
CDR3: CSANRGRYNEQFF
DNA: TGCAGTGCTAACCGTGGCAGGTACAATGAGCAGTTCTTC

V: TRBV12-5
size: many
D: .
J: TRBJ2-1
CDR3: CASGLVLWGRPYNEQFF
DNA: TGTGCTAGTGGTTTGGTACTCTGGGGGCGCCCCTACAATGAGCAGTTCTTC

V: TRBV12-3/TRBV12-4
size: many
D: TRBD1
J: TRBJ2-2
CDR3: CASSPWLWGQGTGELFF
DNA: TGTGCCAGCAGCCCCTGGCTATGGGGACAGGGTACCGGGGAGCTGTTTTTT

V: TRBV7-9
size: many
D: .
J: TRBJ2-1
CDR3: CASSWSPHEQFF
DNA: TGTGCCAGCAGCTGGTCGCCGCATGAGCAGTTCTTC

V: TRBV2
size: many
D: .
J: TRBJ1-5
CDR3: CASSEFPDQPQHF
DNA: TGTGCCAGCAGTGAATTTCCCGATCAGCCCCAGCATTTT

V: TRBV9
size: .
D: .
J: TRBJ1-2
CDR3: CASSASDGYYGYTF
DNA: TGTGCCAGCAGCGCTAGCGACGGATACTATGGCTACACCTTC

V: TRBV19
size: many
D: .
J: TRBJ1-1
CDR3: CASRASAGRELTEAFF
DNA: TGTGCCAGTAGAGCCTCGGCGGGCAGGGAGTTGACTGAAGCTTTCTTT

V: TRBV30
size: many
D: TRBD2
J: TRBJ2-3
CDR3: CAWSALAGSRDTQYF
DNA: TGTGCCTGGAGTGCTCTAGCGGGGAGTAGGGATACGCAGTATTTT

V: TRBV12-3/TRBV12-4
size: many
D: TRBD2
J: TRBJ2-1
CDR3: CASSGTSGRDEQFF
DNA: TGTGCCAGCAGCGGGACTAGCGGGAGAGATGAGCAGTTCTTC

V: TRBV19
size: few
D: .
J: TRBJ2-7
CDR3: CASSTGFLTYEQYF
DNA: TGTGCCAGTAGTACAGGGTTTCTGACCTACGAGCAGTACTTC

V: TRBV20-1
size: .
D: TRBD2
J: TRBJ2-1
CDR3: CSALNPGTRASYNEQFF
DNA: TGCAGTGCCTTGAATCCCGGGACTAGGGCCTCCTACAATGAGCAGTTCTTC

V: TRBV20-1
size: many
D: .
J: TRBJ2-7
CDR3: CSATDYEGGSTPYEQYF
DNA: TGCAGTGCTACCGACTACGAAGGAGGGTCGACCCCCTACGAGCAGTACTTC

V: TRBV18
size: few
D: TRBD2
J: TRBJ2-2
CDR3: CASSPWASGNTGELFF
DNA: TGTGCCAGCTCACCATGGGCTAGCGGGAACACCGGGGAGCTGTTTTTT

V: TRBV6-1
size: .
D: .
J: TRBJ1-2
CDR3: CASRHDRGYTF
DNA: TGTGCCAGCCGTCACGATAGGGGCTACACCTTC